This TCR beta chain was sequenced in a study of T cells after somatic rescue of genetic block. This clone was observed a single time. Generated by immunoSEQ multiplex PCR, the TCRdb table keeps only in-frame clones and is missing some. The repertoire holds 80,000 to 90,000 clones, with approximately 90% as singletons. V lost 4 bases, J lost 7 bases, and 6 bases stayed unmatched. The CDR3 loop spans 14 amino acids. Germline V lookup: CDR1 MNHEY, CDR2 SVGAGI. Material for sequencing was peripheral blood mononuclear cells (PBMCs). This chain joins TRBV6-5 and TRBJ1-4; TRBD1 matches at 7 bases. The TCR comes from a woman aged 18-30 years. CDR3 nucleotide sequence: TGTGCCAGCAGTTGGATTGCAGGGGGTGAAAAACTGTTTTTT. This translates into CASSWIAGGEKLFF.